This TCR beta chain came from a study of blood T cell repertoires in COVID-19. The CDR3 spans 16 residues. Germline CDR1 reads MDHEN; CDR2 reads SYDVKM. V lost 2 bases, J lost 3 bases, and 14 bases lay in between. The protocol was immunoSEQ multiplex PCR, while the TCRdb copy is restricted to in-frame clones and leaves out a portion. This table holds 200,000 to 250,000 clones, about nine tenths found once. This clone has only one observation. V usage is TRBV28 and J usage is TRBJ1-5; maybe TRBD1 (6 bases). Sequencing was carried out using peripheral blood. The receptor was isolated from a woman aged 55-70 years with acute or convalescent COVID-19. The CDR3: CASSLRGGGNNQPQHF. The CDR3 DNA is TGTGCCAGCAGTTTAAGGGGAGGGGGAAACAATCAGCCCCAGCATTTT.